This TCR beta chain was identified during a study of identical twins. Study-wide points: One should note that invariant MAIT and iNKT cells could partly confound zero-insertion analyses. In beta out-of-frame sequences, the excess sharing between twins was weaker.

Healthy Caucasians alone served as donors. This CDR3 region has 12 residues. The germline V gene has CDR1 SQVTM and CDR2 ANQGSEA. Between the trimmed V and J ends, which lost 8 bases and 5 bases, there was a span of 15 bases. For this clonotype: The antigen remains unidentified.

From the 5' RACE reads, TCRdb called clonotypes with MiXCR, one entry per CDR3 protein. The data hold roughly 720,000 distinct CDR3 sequences, with approximately 18% observed a single time. The sample was also reused in another study, on T cells expressing NK-cell markers. Per that study: Of the CD8+ T cell pool in more than 5 donors, about 1.0-7.0% was accounted for by dominant NKG2C+ clonotypes.

Source material: PBMCs. This sequence originates from a woman younger than 35 in good health. The chain links TRBV29-1 to TRBJ2-5; maybe TRBD1 (5 bases). The CDR3 spells CSTIAGSETQYF. CDR3 bases: TGCAGCACGATAGCAGGGTCGGAGACCCAGTACTTC.